The clone carrying this T cell receptor beta chain was detected many times. What it binds is not known. Arm-PCR of CDR3 regions and iRepertoire HTBI primers were used to build TCR beta libraries. TCRdb itself ran the multiplex PCR reads through MiXCR, one entry per CDR3 protein. The sample contains around 320,000 distinct CDR3 sequences, approximately 15% of which appear only once. This record belongs to a study of regulatory T cells in long-lasting Graves disease. General study findings and limits: Persistent patients shared more public clonotypes (under 3,000) than newly diagnosed patients (around 910). Persistent disease was characterized by preferential usage of TRBV28, TRBJ1-2 and TRBJ2-5.

Germline V gene sequence: CDR1 LGHDT, CDR2 YNNKEL (reference sequence). V was shortened by 1 base and J by 5 bases, with 15 bases between the two germline ends. This CDR3 is 17 amino acids long. Time point indicated: newly diagnosed GD, antithyroid drugs for less than 3 months. PBMCs provided the RNA from which the TCR library was made. Patients met American Thyroid Association criteria for Graves' disease. In addition, the sample was reused for a study of T cells in Graves' hyperthyroidism and ophthalmopathy.

The chain recombines TRBV3-1 with TRBJ1-6; a possible D gene is TRBD1 (5 bases). The origin of this receptor is a man in his forties with Graves disease. The source was peripheral blood mononuclear cells (PBMCs), collected at new diagnosis, from a patient treated with antithyroid drugs. This chain's CDR3 is CASSQVPLAGNNSPLHF. For the CDR3, the DNA is TGTGCCAGCAGCCAAGTTCCCCTGGCAGGGAATAATTCACCCCTCCACTTT.